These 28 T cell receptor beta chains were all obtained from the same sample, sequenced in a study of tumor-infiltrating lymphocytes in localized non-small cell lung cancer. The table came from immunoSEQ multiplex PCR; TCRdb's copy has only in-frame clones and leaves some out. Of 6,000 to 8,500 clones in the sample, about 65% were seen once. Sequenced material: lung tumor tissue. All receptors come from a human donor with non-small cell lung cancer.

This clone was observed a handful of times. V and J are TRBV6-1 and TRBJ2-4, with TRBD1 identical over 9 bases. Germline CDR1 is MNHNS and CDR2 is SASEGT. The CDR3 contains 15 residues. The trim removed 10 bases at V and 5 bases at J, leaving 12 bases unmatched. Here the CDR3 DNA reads TGTGCCATCCCACCCCCGGGACAGGGCCAAAACATTCAGTACTTC. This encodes CAIPPPGQGQNIQYF.

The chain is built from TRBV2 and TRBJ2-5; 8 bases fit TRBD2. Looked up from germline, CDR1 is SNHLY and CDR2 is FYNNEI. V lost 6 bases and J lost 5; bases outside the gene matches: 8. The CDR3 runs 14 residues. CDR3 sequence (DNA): TGTGCCAGCAGGGTCGGGGGGGGAGGGGAGACCCAGTACTTC. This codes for CASRVGGGGETQYF.

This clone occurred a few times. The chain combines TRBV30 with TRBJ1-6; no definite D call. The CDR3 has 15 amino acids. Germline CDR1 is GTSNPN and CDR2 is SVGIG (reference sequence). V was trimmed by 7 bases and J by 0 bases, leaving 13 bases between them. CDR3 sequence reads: CASLWGSSYNSPLHF. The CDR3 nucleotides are TGTGCCTCCCTGTGGGGAAGCTCCTATAATTCACCCCTCCACTTT.

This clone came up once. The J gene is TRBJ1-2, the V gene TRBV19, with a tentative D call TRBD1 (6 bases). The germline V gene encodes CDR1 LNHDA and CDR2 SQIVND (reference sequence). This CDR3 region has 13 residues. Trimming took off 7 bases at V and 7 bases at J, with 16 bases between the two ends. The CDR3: CASTHRESSGYTF. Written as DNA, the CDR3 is TGTGCCAGTACTCACAGGGAATCGTCTGGCTACACCTTC.

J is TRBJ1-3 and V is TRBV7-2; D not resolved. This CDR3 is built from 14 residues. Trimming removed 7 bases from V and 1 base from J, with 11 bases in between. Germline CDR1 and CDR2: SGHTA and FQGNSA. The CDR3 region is CASTPVMSGNTIYF. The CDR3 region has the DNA TGTGCCAGCACCCCGGTGATGTCTGGAAACACCATATATTTT.

The CDR3 sequence: CAWGRGQPSGANVLTF. The CDR3, as DNA: TGTGCCTGGGGTAGGGGCCAGCCCTCTGGGGCCAACGTCCTGACTTTC. J is TRBJ2-6 and V is TRBV30; weak D call: TRBD1 (5 bases). This CDR3 contains 16 residues. Germline V gives CDR1 GTSNPN, CDR2 SVGIG (reference sequence). V was pared by 5 bases and J by 0 bases, with 14 bases between.

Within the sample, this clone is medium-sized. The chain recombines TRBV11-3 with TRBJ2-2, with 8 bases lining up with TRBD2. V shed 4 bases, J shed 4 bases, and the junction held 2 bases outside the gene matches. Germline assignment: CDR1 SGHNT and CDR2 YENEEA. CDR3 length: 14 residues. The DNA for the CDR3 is TGTGCCAGCAGCTCCGGGACTAGCACCGGGGAGCTGTTTTTT. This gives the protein CASSSGTSTGELFF.

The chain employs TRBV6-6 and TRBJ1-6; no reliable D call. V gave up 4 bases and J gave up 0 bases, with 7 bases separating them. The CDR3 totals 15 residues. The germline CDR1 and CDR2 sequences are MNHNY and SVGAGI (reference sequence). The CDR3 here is CASSSPGSYNSPLHF. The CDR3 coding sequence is TGTGCCAGCAGTTCCCCGGGCTCCTATAATTCACCCCTCCACTTT.

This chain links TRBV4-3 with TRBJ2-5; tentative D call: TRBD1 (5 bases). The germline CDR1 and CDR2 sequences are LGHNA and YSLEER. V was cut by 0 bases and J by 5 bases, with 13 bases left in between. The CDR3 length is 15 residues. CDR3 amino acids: CASSQDHQGWETQYF. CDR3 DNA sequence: TGCGCCAGCAGCCAAGATCATCAGGGATGGGAGACCCAGTACTTC.

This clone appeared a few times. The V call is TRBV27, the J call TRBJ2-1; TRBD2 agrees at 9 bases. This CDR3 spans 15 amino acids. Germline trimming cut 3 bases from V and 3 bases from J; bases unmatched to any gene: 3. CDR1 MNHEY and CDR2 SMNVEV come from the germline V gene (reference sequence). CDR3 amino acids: CASSLMRGGYNEQFF. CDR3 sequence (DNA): TGTGCCAGCAGTTTGATGCGGGGGGGCTACAATGAGCAGTTCTTC.

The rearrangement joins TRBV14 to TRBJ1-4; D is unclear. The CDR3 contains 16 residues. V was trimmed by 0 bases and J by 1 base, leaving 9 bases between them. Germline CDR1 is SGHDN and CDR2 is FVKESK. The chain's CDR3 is CASSQDHGVTNEKLFF. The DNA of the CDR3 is TGTGCCAGCAGCCAAGATCACGGGGTAACTAATGAAAAACTGTTTTTT. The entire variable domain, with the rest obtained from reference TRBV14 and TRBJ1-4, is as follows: EAGVTQFPSHSVIEKGQTVTLRCDPISGHDNLYWYRRVMGKEIKFLLHFVKESKQDESGMPNNRFLAERTGGTYSTLKVQPAELEDSGVYFCASSQDHGVTNEKLFFGSGTQLSVL.

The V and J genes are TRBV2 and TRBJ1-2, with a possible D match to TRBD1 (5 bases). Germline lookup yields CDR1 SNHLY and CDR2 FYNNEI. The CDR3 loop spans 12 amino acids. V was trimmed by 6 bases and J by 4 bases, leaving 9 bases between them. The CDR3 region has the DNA TGTGCCAGCAGGGGGGGGTCCTATGGCTACACCTTC. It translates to CASRGGSYGYTF.

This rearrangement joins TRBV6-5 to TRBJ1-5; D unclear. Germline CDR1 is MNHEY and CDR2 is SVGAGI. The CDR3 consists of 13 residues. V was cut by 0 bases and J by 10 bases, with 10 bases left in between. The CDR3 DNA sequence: TGTGCCAGCAGTTACTCAAGGCTGGATCCCCAGCATTTT. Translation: CASSYSRLDPQHF.

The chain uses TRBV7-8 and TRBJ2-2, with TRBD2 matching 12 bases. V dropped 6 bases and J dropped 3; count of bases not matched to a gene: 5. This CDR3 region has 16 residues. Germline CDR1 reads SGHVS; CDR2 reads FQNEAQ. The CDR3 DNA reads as TGTGCCAGCAGTCGACTAGCGGGGGAGGACACCGGGGAGCTGTTTTTT. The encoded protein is CASSRLAGEDTGELFF. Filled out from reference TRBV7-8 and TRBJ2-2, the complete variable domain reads GAGVSQSPRYKVAKRGQDVALRCDPISGHVSLFWYQQALGQGPEFLTYFQNEAQLDKSGLPSDRFFAERPEGSVSTLKIQRTQQEDSAVYLCASSRLAGEDTGELFFGEGSRLTVL.

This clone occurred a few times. CDR3 region: CASRAPGDWEKLFF. The DNA of the CDR3 is TGTGCCAGCAGAGCCCCAGGGGACTGGGAAAAACTGTTTTTT. The chain joins TRBV6-1 to TRBJ1-4; D perhaps matches TRBD1 (6 bases). V was pared by 6 bases and J by 8 bases, with 16 bases between. The germline V gene encodes CDR1 MNHNS and CDR2 SASEGT. This CDR3 has 14 residues.

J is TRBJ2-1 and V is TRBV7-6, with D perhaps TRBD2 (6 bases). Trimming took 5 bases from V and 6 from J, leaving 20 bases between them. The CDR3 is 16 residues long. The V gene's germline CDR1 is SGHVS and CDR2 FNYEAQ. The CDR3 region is CASSRSGGVWGNEQFF. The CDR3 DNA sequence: TGTGCCAGCAGCCGATCCGGAGGGGTGTGGGGCAATGAGCAGTTCTTC.

This CDR3 reads CASSQGDGGIYGYTF. CDR3 sequence (DNA): TGCGCCAGCAGCCAAGGGGACGGAGGAATCTATGGCTACACCTTC. The gene calls are TRBV4-3 and TRBJ1-2, with D possibly matching TRBD1 (5 bases). The CDR3 is made up of 15 amino acids. CDR1 is LGHNA and CDR2 is YSLEER in the germline V gene. The V and J ends lost 1 base and 4 bases respectively, with 13 bases between them.

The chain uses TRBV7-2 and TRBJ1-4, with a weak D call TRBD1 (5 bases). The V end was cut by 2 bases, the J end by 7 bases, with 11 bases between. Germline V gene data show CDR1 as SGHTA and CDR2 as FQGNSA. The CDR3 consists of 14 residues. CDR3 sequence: CASSLKVGGEKLFF. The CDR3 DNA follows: TGTGCCAGCAGCTTAAAAGTTGGGGGTGAAAAACTGTTTTTT.

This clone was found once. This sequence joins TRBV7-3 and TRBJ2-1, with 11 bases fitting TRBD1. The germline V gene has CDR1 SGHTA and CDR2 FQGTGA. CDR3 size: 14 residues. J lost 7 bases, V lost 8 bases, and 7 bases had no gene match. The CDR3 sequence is CASGSGQGGNEQFF. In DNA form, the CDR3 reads TGTGCCAGCGGATCGGGACAGGGGGGTAATGAGCAGTTCTTC.

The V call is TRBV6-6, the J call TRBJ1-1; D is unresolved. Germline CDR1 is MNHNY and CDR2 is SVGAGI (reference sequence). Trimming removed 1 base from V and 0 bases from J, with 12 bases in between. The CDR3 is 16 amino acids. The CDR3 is CASSYYPTGLNTEAFF. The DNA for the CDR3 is TGTGCCAGCAGTTACTACCCCACGGGCCTGAACACTGAAGCTTTCTTT.

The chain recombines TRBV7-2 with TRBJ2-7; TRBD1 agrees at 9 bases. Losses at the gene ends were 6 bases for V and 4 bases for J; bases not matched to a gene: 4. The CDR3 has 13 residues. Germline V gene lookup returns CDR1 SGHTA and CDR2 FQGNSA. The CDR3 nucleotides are TGTGCCAGCAGAGTACAGGGGGCTTACGAGCAGTACTTC. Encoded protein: CASRVQGAYEQYF.

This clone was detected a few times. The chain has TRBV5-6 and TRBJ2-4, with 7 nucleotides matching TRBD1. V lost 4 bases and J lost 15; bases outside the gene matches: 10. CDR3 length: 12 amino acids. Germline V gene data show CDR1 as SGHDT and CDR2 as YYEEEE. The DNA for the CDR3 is TGTGCCAGCAGCCCCGGGGACAGACCGGGGTACTTC. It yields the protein CASSPGDRPGYF.

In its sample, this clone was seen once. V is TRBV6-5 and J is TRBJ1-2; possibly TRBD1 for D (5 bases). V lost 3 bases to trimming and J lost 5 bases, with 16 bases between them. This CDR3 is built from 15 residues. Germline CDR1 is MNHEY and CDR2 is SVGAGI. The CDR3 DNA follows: TGTGCCAGCAGTTATAATCGCGGGGGAGGGTATGGCTACACCTTC. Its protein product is CASSYNRGGGYGYTF.

CDR3 in amino acids: CASSILGPQGNQPQHF. As DNA, the CDR3 is TGTGCCAGTAGTATTCTAGGGCCCCAGGGCAATCAGCCCCAGCATTTT. The J gene is TRBJ1-5, the V gene TRBV19, with D unclear. V lost 3 bases and J lost 2, with 14 bases in between. Germline values: CDR1 LNHDA, CDR2 SQIVND (reference sequence). The CDR3 covers 16 residues.

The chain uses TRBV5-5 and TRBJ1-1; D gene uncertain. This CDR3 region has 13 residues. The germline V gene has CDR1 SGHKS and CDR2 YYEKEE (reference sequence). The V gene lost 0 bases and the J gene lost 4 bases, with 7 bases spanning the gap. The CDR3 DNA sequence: TGTGCCAGCAGCTTGGGGGAGAGCACTGAAGCTTTCTTT. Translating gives CASSLGESTEAFF.

The CDR3 DNA follows: TGTGCCACCAGCAGAGGGACAGGGGGCTATGGCTACACCTTC. It translates to CATSRGTGGYGYTF. The chain carries TRBV15 and TRBJ1-2; 10 bases line up with TRBD1. The CDR3 loop spans 14 amino acids. Trimming removed 1 base from V and 4 bases from J; junction bases left unmatched: 0. Germline CDR1 is LNHNV and CDR2 is YYDKDF (reference sequence).

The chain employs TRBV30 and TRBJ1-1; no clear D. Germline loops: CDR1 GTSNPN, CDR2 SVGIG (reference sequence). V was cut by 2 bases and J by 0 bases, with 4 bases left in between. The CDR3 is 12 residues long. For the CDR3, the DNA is TGTGCCTGGAGTCGACTGAACACTGAAGCTTTCTTT. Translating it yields CAWSRLNTEAFF.

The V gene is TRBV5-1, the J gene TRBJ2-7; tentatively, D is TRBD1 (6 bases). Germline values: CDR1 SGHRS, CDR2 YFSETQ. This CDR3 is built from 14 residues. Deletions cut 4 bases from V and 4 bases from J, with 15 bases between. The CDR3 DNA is TGCGCCAGCAGCGAAACAGGGAAAGGGTACGAGCAGTACTTC. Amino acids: CASSETGKGYEQYF.